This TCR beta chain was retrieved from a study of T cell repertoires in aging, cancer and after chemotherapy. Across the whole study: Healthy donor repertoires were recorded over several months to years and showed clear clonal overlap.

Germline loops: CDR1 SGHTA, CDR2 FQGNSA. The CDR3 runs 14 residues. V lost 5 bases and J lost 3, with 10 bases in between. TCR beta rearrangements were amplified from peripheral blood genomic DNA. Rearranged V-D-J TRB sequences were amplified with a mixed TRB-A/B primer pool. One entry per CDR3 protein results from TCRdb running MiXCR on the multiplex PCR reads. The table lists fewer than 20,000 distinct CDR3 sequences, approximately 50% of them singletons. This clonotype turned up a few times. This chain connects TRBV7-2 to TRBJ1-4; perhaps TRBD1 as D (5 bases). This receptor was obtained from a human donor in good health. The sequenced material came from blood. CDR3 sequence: CASSLGRANEKLFF. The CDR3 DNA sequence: TGTGCCAGCAGCCTCGGCAGGGCTAATGAAAAACTGTTTTTT.